This T cell receptor (beta chain) was captured in a study of control samples from healthy donors and cancer patients (dated by TCRdb to about 2020). Library creation used the immunoSEQ multiplex PCR assay. In TCRdb, the immuneACCESS table is reduced to in-frame sequences with V and J assigned. These tables do not hold every clone; where another copy was compared, an unresolved V gene accounts for under half, and the others remain unexplained. The sample data list about 270,000 clones, and about 80% of these were observed just once. The ten largest clonotypes hold about an eighth of the sample. As to this clone: Its cognate antigen has yet to be identified. Per-base quality was not reported, and no clone a single base away is much larger than it.

Measured from the cysteine to the phenylalanine, the CDR3 is 15 residues long. Kept here is only the CDR3 DNA, which spans 45 bases and is read in frame from base 1. The CDR1 and CDR2 encoded by the germline V gene are ENHRY and SYGVKD. At the junction V is shortened by 3 bases and J by 3 bases; bases outside the gene matches: 4. This sequence uses TRBV10-3 and TRBJ2-2, with 7 middle bases fitting TRBD1. The origin of this receptor is a woman aged 55-69 years with lung cancer. The sample was PBMCs. The sequenced DNA is TGTGCCATCAGTGAACGAGGGGGCGACACCGGGGAGCTGTTTTTT. This yields the protein CAISERGGDTGELFF.